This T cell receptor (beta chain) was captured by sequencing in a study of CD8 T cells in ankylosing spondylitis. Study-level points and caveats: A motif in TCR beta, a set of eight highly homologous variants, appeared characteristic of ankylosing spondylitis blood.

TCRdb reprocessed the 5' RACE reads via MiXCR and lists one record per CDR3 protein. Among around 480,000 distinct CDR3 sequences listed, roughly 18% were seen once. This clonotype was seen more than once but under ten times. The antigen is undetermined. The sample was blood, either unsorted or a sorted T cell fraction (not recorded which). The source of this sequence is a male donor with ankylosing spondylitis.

CDR3: CASSYRVRNTEAFF. CDR3 sequence (DNA): TGTGCCAGCAGTTACAGGGTCCGGAACACTGAAGCTTTCTTT. The rearrangement links TRBV6-2 or TRBV6-3 to TRBJ1-1; no firm D call. Germline values: CDR1 MNHEY, CDR2 SVGEGT. The CDR3 runs to 14 residues. V lost 2 bases to trimming and J lost 1 base, with 8 bases between them.